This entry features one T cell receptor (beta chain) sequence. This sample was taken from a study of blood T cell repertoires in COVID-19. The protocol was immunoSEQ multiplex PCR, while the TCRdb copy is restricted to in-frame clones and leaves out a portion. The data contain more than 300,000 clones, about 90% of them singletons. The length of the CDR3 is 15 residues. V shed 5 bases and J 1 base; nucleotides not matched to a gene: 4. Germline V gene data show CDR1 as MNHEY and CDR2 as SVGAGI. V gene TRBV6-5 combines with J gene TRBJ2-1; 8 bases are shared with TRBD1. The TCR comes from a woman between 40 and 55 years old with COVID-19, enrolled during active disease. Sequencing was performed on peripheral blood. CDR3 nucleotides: TGTGCCAGCAGTCCGGACAGGGTGTCCTACAATGAGCAGTTCTTC. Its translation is CASSPDRVSYNEQFF.